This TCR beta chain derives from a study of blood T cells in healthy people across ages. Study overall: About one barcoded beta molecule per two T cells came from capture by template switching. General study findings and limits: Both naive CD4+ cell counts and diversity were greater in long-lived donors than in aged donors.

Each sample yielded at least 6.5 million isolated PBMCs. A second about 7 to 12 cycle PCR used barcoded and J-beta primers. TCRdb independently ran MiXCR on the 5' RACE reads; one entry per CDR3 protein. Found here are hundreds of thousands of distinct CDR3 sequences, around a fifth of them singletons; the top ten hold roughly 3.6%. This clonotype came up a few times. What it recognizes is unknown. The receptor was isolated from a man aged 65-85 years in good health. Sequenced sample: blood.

CDR3 in amino acids: CASIGRGAVNEQFF. CDR3 in DNA: TGTGCCAGCATTGGTCGGGGAGCGGTGAATGAGCAGTTCTTC. The rearrangement uses TRBV7-9 and TRBJ2-1, with TRBD2 as a possible D gene (5 bases). This CDR3 comprises 14 residues. The ends were cut back, 7 bases at V and 7 bases at J, with 17 bases in the middle. Germline CDR1 and CDR2: SEHNR and FQNEAQ (reference sequence).